These 14 T cell receptor beta chains share one sample of origin, sequenced in a study of blood T cell repertoires in COVID-19. Profiling relied on immunoSEQ multiplex PCR, and the TCRdb table lists in-frame clones only, not all of them. The table has about 280,000 clones, roughly 80% seen once. The source material was PBMCs or T cells enriched from blood (not recorded which). The receptors here all came from a middle-aged man who had been exposed to COVID-19.

This clone was seen more than once but under ten times. The chain recombines TRBV18 with TRBJ2-3; 13 positions agree with TRBD2. Germline CDR1 KGHSH, CDR2 LQKENI. Trimming removed 0 bases from V and 5 bases from J; junction bases left unmatched: 8. The CDR3 length is 18 residues. The CDR3 nucleotides are TGTGCCAGCTCACCACCCCTCCGGACTAGCGGGAGCGGAGATACGCAGTATTTT. Its translation: CASSPPLRTSGSGDTQYF.

This clone was detected once. The chain recombines TRBV9 with TRBJ1-2; no firm D call. This CDR3 is 16 amino acids long. V was shortened by 4 bases and J by 3 bases, with 19 bases between the two germline ends. Germline V CDR1 and CDR2: SGDLS, YYNGEE. The CDR3 is CASSLPRRGLYYGYTF. CDR3 DNA sequence: TGTGCCAGCAGCCTCCCCCGACGGGGTTTGTACTATGGCTACACCTTC.

The J gene is TRBJ1-6, the V gene TRBV6-5; D is ambiguous. Germline values: CDR1 MNHEY, CDR2 SVGAGI. V was trimmed by 7 bases and J by 9 bases, leaving 19 bases between them. CDR3 length: 15 residues. The CDR3 bases are TGTGCCAGCACCCCTCTGATGGCGGAGGGTTCACCCCTCCACTTT. It translates to CASTPLMAEGSPLHF.

The V call is TRBV11-2, the J call TRBJ1-2; weak D call: TRBD1 (5 bases). This CDR3 is built from 12 residues. Looked up from germline, CDR1 is SGHAT and CDR2 is FQNNGV. The V and J ends lost 5 bases and 7 bases respectively, with 11 bases between them. This CDR3 is CASSPGTGGYTF. Here the CDR3 DNA reads TGTGCCAGCAGCCCCGGTACAGGTGGCTACACCTTC.

In DNA form, the CDR3 reads TGCGCCAGCAGCCACCCCGGACTAGCGGTAGACAATGAGCAGTTCTTC. Amino acids: CASSHPGLAVDNEQFF. The J gene is TRBJ2-1, the V gene TRBV4-1; TRBD2 aligns across 10 bases. This CDR3 is 16 amino acids long. From germline, CDR1 is MGHRA and CDR2 YSYEKL. With 3 bases clipped from V and 5 bases from J, the junction kept 7 bases outside the gene matches.

This clone was counted only a few times. This rearrangement joins TRBV11-2 to TRBJ2-2; 8 nucleotides agree with TRBD1. V was pared by 8 bases and J by 5 bases, with 4 bases of the junction left unmatched. CDR3 length: 13 amino acids. CDR1 and CDR2 (germline): SGHAT, FQNNGV. The CDR3 sequence is CASGQGVTGELFF. CDR3 DNA sequence: TGTGCCAGCGGACAGGGAGTTACCGGGGAGCTGTTTTTT. Complete variable domain (other parts from reference TRBV11-2 and TRBJ2-2): EAGVAQSPRYKIIEKRQSVAFWCNPISGHATLYWYQQILGQGPKLLIQFQNNGVVDDSQLPKDRFSAERLKGVDSTLKIQPAKLEDSAVYLCASGQGVTGELFFGEGSRLTVL.

As for this clone: Distinct nucleotide sequences in the sample also encode this CDR3. CDR3: CASSVRSSYNEQFF. The DNA for the CDR3 is TGTGCCAGCAGCGTTCGTAGCTCCTACAATGAGCAGTTCTTC. The chain joins TRBV9 to TRBJ2-1; D is unresolved. Trimming cost V 2 bases and J 0 bases, with 6 bases left between them. Germline CDR1 is SGDLS and CDR2 is YYNGEE. CDR3 size: 14 residues. The full variable domain, with the rest looked up from reference TRBV9 and TRBJ2-1, is DSGVTQTPKHLITATGQRVTLRCSPRSGDLSVYWYQQSLDQGLQFLIQYYNGEERAKGNILERFSAQQFPDLHSELNLSSLELGDSALYFCASSVRSSYNEQFFGPGTRLTVL.

The chain is built from TRBV6-1 and TRBJ1-2; D gene unclear. The V end lost 3 bases, the J end lost 3 bases, and 8 bases lay between the germline ends. CDR3 length: 13 amino acids. Germline V gene sequence: CDR1 MNHNS, CDR2 SASEGT. CDR3 residues: CASSDWQDYGYTF. CDR3 nucleotides: TGTGCCAGCAGTGATTGGCAGGACTATGGCTACACCTTC.

The chain uses TRBV3-1 (or the pseudogene TRBV3-2) and TRBJ1-2, with D tentatively TRBD1 (6 bases). Germline CDR1 LGHDT, CDR2 YNNKEL (reference sequence). Trimming cost V 4 bases and J 8 bases, with 11 bases left between them. This CDR3 is built from 12 residues. As DNA, the CDR3 is TGTGCCAGCAGCCCGCAGGGGAGAGGCTACACCTTC. Translating it yields CASSPQGRGYTF.

Only one count was recorded for this clone. This chain connects TRBV14 to TRBJ2-1; D perhaps matches TRBD2 (6 bases). Per germline, CDR1 SGHDN and CDR2 FVKESK. The CDR3 length is 16 residues. V was trimmed by 3 bases and J by 3 bases, leaving 15 bases between them. The CDR3 loop is CASSHRGASLYNEQFF. Written as DNA, the CDR3 is TGTGCCAGCAGCCACCGCGGGGCTAGCCTCTACAATGAGCAGTTCTTC.

The CDR3 loop is CASSPGNSGRSEQYF. CDR3 coding DNA: TGTGCCAGCTCGCCCGGTAATAGCGGGAGAAGCGAGCAGTACTTC. The J gene is TRBJ2-7, the V gene TRBV18, with 9 bases matching TRBD2. Germline lookup yields CDR1 KGHSH and CDR2 LQKENI. V lost 6 bases and J lost 6; bases outside the gene matches: 12. The CDR3 sequence is 15 residues long.

The rearrangement joins TRBV5-1 to TRBJ2-1, with 10 bases lining up with TRBD1. The CDR3 has 17 residues. Germline loops: CDR1 SGHRS, CDR2 YFSETQ. The V and J ends lost 4 bases and 3 bases, in that order; junction bases with no gene match: 10. This CDR3 reads CASSQWTGGPLYNEQFF. CDR3 nucleotide sequence: TGCGCCAGCAGCCAATGGACAGGGGGGCCCCTCTACAATGAGCAGTTCTTC.

The CDR3 protein is CSVTRQGAYEQYF. In DNA, the CDR3 is TGCAGCGTCACGCGACAGGGGGCCTACGAGCAGTACTTC. The rearrangement links TRBV29-1 to TRBJ2-7, with TRBD1 matching over 9 bases. Looked up from germline, CDR1 is SQVTM and CDR2 is ANQGSEA. The V gene end was trimmed by 6 bases and the J gene end by 2 bases; junction bases not matched to a gene: 5. The length of the CDR3 is 13 residues.

The J gene is TRBJ1-5, the V gene TRBV15, with D maybe TRBD1 (5 bases). Looked up from germline, CDR1 is LNHNV and CDR2 is YYDKDF (reference sequence). The CDR3 covers 13 residues. V was shortened by 5 bases and J by 1 base, with 6 bases between the two germline ends. CDR3 protein: CATSGGSNQPQHF. The CDR3 nucleotides read TGTGCCACCAGCGGGGGGAGCAATCAGCCCCAGCATTTT.